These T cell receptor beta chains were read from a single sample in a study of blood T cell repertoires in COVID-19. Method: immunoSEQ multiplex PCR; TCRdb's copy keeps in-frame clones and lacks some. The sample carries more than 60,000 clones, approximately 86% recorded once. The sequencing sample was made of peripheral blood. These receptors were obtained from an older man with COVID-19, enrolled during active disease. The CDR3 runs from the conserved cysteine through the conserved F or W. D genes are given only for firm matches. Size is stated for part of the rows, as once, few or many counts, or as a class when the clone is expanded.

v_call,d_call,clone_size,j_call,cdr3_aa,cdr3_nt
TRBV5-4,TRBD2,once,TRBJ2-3,CASSSWGLAGSTDTQYF,TGTGCCAGCAGCTCCTGGGGACTAGCGGGGAGCACAGATACGCAGTATTTT
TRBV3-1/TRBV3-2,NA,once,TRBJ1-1,CASSQATANTEAFF,TGTGCCAGCAGCCAGGCGACAGCAAACACTGAAGCTTTCTTT
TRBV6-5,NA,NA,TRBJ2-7,CASSYAGGRGEQYF,TGTGCCAGCAGTTACGCTGGTGGACGGGGAGAGCAGTACTTC
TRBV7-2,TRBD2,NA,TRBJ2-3,CASSLGLGTGADTQYF,TGTGCCAGCAGCTTGGGACTAGGGACTGGTGCAGATACGCAGTATTTT
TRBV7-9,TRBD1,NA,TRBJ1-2,CASSSLQGVYGYTF,TGTGCCAGCAGCTCCTTACAGGGGGTCTATGGCTACACCTTC
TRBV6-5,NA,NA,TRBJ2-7,CASRHPGTHYEQYF,TGTGCCAGCAGACATCCCGGGACTCACTACGAGCAGTACTTC
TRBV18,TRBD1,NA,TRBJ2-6,CASSVGTGGAGANVLTF,TGTGCCAGCTCCGTCGGGACAGGGGGCGCTGGGGCCAACGTCCTGACTTTC
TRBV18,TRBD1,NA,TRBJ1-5,CASSPGQGAVGQPQHF,TGTGCCAGCTCACCGGGACAGGGGGCGGTAGGTCAGCCCCAGCATTTT
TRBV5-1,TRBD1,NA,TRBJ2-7,CASRLPGQAYEQYF,TGCGCCAGCAGGCTCCCGGGACAGGCCTACGAGCAGTACTTC
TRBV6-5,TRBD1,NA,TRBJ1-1,CASRPQGRTEAFF,TGTGCCAGCAGACCACAGGGGAGAACTGAAGCTTTCTTT
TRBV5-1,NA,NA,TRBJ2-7,CAPPVSSYEQYF,TGCGCCCCCCCTGTGAGTAGCTACGAGCAGTACTTC
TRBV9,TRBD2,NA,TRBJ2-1,CASSVRGGLDEQFF,TGTGCCAGCAGCGTCCGGGGGGGCCTCGATGAGCAGTTCTTC
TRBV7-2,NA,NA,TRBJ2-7,CASSLGFSQAVYEQYF,TGTGCCAGCAGCTTAGGTTTTTCCCAGGCTGTCTACGAGCAGTACTTC
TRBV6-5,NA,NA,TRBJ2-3,CASSLGTATDTQYF,TGTGCCAGCAGTTTGGGGACTGCCACAGATACGCAGTATTTT
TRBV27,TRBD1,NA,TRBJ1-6,CASRAGQGIFVYNSPLHF,TGTGCCAGCAGAGCGGGACAGGGCATCTTCGTTTATAATTCACCCCTCCACTTT
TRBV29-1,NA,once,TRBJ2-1,CSPGGKDEQFF,TGCAGCCCAGGGGGGAAGGATGAGCAGTTCTTC
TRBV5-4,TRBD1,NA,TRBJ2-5,CASSLKQGGETQYF,TGTGCCAGCAGCTTGAAACAGGGGGGAGAGACCCAGTACTTC
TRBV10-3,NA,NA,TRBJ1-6,CATRGGTSNPSYNSPLHF,TGTGCCACCCGTGGGGGGACCTCTAACCCCTCCTATAATTCACCCCTCCACTTT
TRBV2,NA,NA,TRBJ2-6,CAAGWWAGANVLTF,TGTGCAGCGGGTTGGTGGGCTGGGGCCAACGTCCTGACTTTC
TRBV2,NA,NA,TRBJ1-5,CASSGQRNQPQHF,TGTGCCAGCAGTGGACAGCGCAATCAGCCCCAGCATTTT